Following are 22 T cell receptor beta chains from one sample sequenced in a study of T cells expressing NK-cell markers. One entry per CDR3 protein, without DNA, is what TCRdb gives after re-calling the 5' RACE reads. With some 600,000 distinct CDR3 sequences in the sample, the ten largest clones hold approximately 4%. What was sequenced was blood T cells: a sorted CD56 or NKG2C T cell subset, CD4+ or CD8+ T cells, or bulk PBMC T cells (not recorded which). The origin of the receptors is a man younger than 35 in good health.

This CDR3 is CASSGLAGYNEQFF. V is TRBV12-3 or TRBV12-4 and J is TRBJ2-1; the TCRdb D gene call, TRBD2, has no DNA to confirm it. This CDR3 region has 14 residues.

V gene TRBV11-2 combines with J gene TRBJ2-2. CDR3 size: 16 residues. The germline V gene has CDR1 SGHAT and CDR2 FQNNGV. The CDR3 protein is CASSSPGTVNTGELFF.

The chain employs TRBV12-3 or TRBV12-4 and TRBJ1-2; with no DNA, the TCRdb D assignment of TRBD1 cannot be verified. The CDR3 is 13 amino acids. The CDR3 protein is CASSLSAGFGYTF.

The chain carries TRBV5-1 and TRBJ2-2. CDR3 length: 14 amino acids. Germline V gene sequence: CDR1 SGHRS, CDR2 YFSETQ. CDR3 in amino acids: CASSSDGYTGELFF. Together with reference TRBV5-1 and TRBJ2-2, the CDR3 gives the full variable domain: KAGVTQTPRYLIKTRGQQVTLSCSPISGHRSVSWYQQTPGQGLQFLFEYFSETQRNKGNFPGRFSGRQFSNSRSEMNVSTLELGDSALYLCASSSDGYTGELFFGEGSRLTVL.

The chain employs TRBV10-3 and TRBJ1-4; TCRdb returns TRBD1, unconfirmable since there is no DNA. The CDR3 loop spans 11 amino acids. Looked up from germline, CDR1 is ENHRY and CDR2 is SYGVKD. CDR3 amino acids: CAASGGEKLFF.

The rearrangement uses TRBV7-6 and TRBJ1-1; TCRdb picks TRBD1, but there is no DNA to check that call. Germline V gives CDR1 SGHVS, CDR2 FNYEAQ. This CDR3 contains 14 residues. CDR3 residues: CASSYGAPGTEAFF.

This chain's CDR3 is CASSRLTGGTGELFF. V and J are TRBV3-1 and TRBJ2-2; TCRdb's D gene call, TRBD1, goes unchecked for lack of DNA. This CDR3 contains 15 residues. CDR1 and CDR2 from the germline V gene are LGHDT and YNNKEL (reference sequence).

The CDR3: CASSLRDASNQPQHF. The chain recombines TRBV4-1 with TRBJ1-5; TCRdb picks TRBD1, but there is no DNA to check that call. This CDR3 is built from 15 residues. Germline-derived CDR1 and CDR2 are MGHRA and YSYEKL.

The rearrangement uses TRBV29-1 and TRBJ2-3. The CDR3 runs 16 residues. The germline gives CDR1 SQVTM, CDR2 ANQGSEA. The CDR3 reads CSVESVVTQSTDTQYF.

J is TRBJ2-3 and V is TRBV5-5. There are 14 residues in the CDR3. Germline V gene data show CDR1 as SGHKS and CDR2 as YYEKEE (reference sequence). CDR3 sequence: CASSLVLTLDTQYF.

The CDR3 here is CASRGTGTHNEKLFF. The rearrangement uses TRBV25-1 and TRBJ1-4; TCRdb gives TRBD1 as the D gene, but with no DNA this cannot be confirmed. Looked up from germline, CDR1 is MGHDK and CDR2 is SYGVNS. The CDR3 loop spans 15 amino acids.

This rearrangement joins TRBV27 to TRBJ2-3. The germline V gene encodes CDR1 MNHEY and CDR2 SMNVEV (reference sequence). The CDR3 is 15 residues long. The CDR3 protein is CASSLAGDTTDTQYF.

V is TRBV11-2 and J is TRBJ2-3; TCRdb returns TRBD2, unconfirmable since there is no DNA. Per germline, CDR1 SGHAT and CDR2 FQNNGV. The CDR3 extends over 16 amino acids. The CDR3 reads CASSPQGLAGRRTQYF.

The J gene is TRBJ2-1, the V gene TRBV12-3 or TRBV12-4; TCRdb proposes TRBD2, but this gene call is untestable without DNA. The CDR3 contains 13 residues. The CDR3 loop reads CASSYLHRDEQFF.

The chain employs TRBV12-3 or TRBV12-4 and TRBJ2-1. The CDR3 is 11 amino acids. The chain's CDR3 is CASTLIGAKFF.

The chain has TRBV12-5 and TRBJ2-5; checking the TCRdb D call of TRBD2 is not possible without DNA. CDR1 and CDR2 from the germline V gene are LGHNT and FRNRAP. This CDR3 region has 18 residues. The CDR3 protein is CASGLSTGLAGVGETQYF.

The rearrangement links TRBV29-1 to TRBJ1-2; TCRdb names TRBD1, which stays unverified in the absence of DNA. The CDR3 has 13 amino acids. CDR1 is SQVTM and CDR2 is ANQGSEA in the germline V gene. CDR3 in amino acids: CSVSPPGDYGYTF.

The chain joins TRBV11-2 to TRBJ2-4. This CDR3 region has 17 residues. Germline V gene lookup returns CDR1 SGHAT and CDR2 FQNNGV. CDR3 sequence: CASSLVGVGLAKNIQYF. Looking up the rest from reference TRBV11-2 and TRBJ2-4 gives the full variable domain: EAGVAQSPRYKIIEKRQSVAFWCNPISGHATLYWYQQILGQGPKLLIQFQNNGVVDDSQLPKDRFSAERLKGVDSTLKIQPAKLEDSAVYLCASSLVGVGLAKNIQYFGAGTRLSVL.

V is TRBV29-1 and J is TRBJ1-5; TCRdb names TRBD1, which stays unverified in the absence of DNA. This CDR3 is 15 amino acids long. Germline lookup yields CDR1 SQVTM and CDR2 ANQGSEA. CDR3: CSVRTGDQSNQPQHF. The entire variable domain, with the rest obtained from reference TRBV29-1 and TRBJ1-5, is as follows: SAVISQKPSRDICQRGTSLTIQCQVDSQVTMMFWYRQQPGQSLTLIATANQGSEATYESGFVIDKFPISRPNLTFSTLTVSNMSPEDSSIYLCSVRTGDQSNQPQHFGDGTRLSIL.

This chain links TRBV4-1 with TRBJ2-1; the D gene TCRdb calls, TRBD2, cannot be checked with no DNA. The V gene's germline CDR1 is MGHRA and CDR2 YSYEKL. The CDR3 has 17 amino acids. CDR3 amino acids: CASSQDFGGPSYNEQFF.

The rearrangement uses TRBV5-1 and TRBJ2-1; the TCRdb D gene call, TRBD2, has no DNA to confirm it. This CDR3 contains 12 residues. The germline gives CDR1 SGHRS, CDR2 YFSETQ. This chain's CDR3 is CASSSTTSPPFF.

V and J are TRBV5-1 and TRBJ2-1; no DNA is available, so the TRBD1 call from TCRdb remains unchecked. The CDR3 is made up of 16 amino acids. Looked up from germline, CDR1 is SGHRS and CDR2 is YFSETQ. The CDR3: CASSPPDGISYNEQFF.